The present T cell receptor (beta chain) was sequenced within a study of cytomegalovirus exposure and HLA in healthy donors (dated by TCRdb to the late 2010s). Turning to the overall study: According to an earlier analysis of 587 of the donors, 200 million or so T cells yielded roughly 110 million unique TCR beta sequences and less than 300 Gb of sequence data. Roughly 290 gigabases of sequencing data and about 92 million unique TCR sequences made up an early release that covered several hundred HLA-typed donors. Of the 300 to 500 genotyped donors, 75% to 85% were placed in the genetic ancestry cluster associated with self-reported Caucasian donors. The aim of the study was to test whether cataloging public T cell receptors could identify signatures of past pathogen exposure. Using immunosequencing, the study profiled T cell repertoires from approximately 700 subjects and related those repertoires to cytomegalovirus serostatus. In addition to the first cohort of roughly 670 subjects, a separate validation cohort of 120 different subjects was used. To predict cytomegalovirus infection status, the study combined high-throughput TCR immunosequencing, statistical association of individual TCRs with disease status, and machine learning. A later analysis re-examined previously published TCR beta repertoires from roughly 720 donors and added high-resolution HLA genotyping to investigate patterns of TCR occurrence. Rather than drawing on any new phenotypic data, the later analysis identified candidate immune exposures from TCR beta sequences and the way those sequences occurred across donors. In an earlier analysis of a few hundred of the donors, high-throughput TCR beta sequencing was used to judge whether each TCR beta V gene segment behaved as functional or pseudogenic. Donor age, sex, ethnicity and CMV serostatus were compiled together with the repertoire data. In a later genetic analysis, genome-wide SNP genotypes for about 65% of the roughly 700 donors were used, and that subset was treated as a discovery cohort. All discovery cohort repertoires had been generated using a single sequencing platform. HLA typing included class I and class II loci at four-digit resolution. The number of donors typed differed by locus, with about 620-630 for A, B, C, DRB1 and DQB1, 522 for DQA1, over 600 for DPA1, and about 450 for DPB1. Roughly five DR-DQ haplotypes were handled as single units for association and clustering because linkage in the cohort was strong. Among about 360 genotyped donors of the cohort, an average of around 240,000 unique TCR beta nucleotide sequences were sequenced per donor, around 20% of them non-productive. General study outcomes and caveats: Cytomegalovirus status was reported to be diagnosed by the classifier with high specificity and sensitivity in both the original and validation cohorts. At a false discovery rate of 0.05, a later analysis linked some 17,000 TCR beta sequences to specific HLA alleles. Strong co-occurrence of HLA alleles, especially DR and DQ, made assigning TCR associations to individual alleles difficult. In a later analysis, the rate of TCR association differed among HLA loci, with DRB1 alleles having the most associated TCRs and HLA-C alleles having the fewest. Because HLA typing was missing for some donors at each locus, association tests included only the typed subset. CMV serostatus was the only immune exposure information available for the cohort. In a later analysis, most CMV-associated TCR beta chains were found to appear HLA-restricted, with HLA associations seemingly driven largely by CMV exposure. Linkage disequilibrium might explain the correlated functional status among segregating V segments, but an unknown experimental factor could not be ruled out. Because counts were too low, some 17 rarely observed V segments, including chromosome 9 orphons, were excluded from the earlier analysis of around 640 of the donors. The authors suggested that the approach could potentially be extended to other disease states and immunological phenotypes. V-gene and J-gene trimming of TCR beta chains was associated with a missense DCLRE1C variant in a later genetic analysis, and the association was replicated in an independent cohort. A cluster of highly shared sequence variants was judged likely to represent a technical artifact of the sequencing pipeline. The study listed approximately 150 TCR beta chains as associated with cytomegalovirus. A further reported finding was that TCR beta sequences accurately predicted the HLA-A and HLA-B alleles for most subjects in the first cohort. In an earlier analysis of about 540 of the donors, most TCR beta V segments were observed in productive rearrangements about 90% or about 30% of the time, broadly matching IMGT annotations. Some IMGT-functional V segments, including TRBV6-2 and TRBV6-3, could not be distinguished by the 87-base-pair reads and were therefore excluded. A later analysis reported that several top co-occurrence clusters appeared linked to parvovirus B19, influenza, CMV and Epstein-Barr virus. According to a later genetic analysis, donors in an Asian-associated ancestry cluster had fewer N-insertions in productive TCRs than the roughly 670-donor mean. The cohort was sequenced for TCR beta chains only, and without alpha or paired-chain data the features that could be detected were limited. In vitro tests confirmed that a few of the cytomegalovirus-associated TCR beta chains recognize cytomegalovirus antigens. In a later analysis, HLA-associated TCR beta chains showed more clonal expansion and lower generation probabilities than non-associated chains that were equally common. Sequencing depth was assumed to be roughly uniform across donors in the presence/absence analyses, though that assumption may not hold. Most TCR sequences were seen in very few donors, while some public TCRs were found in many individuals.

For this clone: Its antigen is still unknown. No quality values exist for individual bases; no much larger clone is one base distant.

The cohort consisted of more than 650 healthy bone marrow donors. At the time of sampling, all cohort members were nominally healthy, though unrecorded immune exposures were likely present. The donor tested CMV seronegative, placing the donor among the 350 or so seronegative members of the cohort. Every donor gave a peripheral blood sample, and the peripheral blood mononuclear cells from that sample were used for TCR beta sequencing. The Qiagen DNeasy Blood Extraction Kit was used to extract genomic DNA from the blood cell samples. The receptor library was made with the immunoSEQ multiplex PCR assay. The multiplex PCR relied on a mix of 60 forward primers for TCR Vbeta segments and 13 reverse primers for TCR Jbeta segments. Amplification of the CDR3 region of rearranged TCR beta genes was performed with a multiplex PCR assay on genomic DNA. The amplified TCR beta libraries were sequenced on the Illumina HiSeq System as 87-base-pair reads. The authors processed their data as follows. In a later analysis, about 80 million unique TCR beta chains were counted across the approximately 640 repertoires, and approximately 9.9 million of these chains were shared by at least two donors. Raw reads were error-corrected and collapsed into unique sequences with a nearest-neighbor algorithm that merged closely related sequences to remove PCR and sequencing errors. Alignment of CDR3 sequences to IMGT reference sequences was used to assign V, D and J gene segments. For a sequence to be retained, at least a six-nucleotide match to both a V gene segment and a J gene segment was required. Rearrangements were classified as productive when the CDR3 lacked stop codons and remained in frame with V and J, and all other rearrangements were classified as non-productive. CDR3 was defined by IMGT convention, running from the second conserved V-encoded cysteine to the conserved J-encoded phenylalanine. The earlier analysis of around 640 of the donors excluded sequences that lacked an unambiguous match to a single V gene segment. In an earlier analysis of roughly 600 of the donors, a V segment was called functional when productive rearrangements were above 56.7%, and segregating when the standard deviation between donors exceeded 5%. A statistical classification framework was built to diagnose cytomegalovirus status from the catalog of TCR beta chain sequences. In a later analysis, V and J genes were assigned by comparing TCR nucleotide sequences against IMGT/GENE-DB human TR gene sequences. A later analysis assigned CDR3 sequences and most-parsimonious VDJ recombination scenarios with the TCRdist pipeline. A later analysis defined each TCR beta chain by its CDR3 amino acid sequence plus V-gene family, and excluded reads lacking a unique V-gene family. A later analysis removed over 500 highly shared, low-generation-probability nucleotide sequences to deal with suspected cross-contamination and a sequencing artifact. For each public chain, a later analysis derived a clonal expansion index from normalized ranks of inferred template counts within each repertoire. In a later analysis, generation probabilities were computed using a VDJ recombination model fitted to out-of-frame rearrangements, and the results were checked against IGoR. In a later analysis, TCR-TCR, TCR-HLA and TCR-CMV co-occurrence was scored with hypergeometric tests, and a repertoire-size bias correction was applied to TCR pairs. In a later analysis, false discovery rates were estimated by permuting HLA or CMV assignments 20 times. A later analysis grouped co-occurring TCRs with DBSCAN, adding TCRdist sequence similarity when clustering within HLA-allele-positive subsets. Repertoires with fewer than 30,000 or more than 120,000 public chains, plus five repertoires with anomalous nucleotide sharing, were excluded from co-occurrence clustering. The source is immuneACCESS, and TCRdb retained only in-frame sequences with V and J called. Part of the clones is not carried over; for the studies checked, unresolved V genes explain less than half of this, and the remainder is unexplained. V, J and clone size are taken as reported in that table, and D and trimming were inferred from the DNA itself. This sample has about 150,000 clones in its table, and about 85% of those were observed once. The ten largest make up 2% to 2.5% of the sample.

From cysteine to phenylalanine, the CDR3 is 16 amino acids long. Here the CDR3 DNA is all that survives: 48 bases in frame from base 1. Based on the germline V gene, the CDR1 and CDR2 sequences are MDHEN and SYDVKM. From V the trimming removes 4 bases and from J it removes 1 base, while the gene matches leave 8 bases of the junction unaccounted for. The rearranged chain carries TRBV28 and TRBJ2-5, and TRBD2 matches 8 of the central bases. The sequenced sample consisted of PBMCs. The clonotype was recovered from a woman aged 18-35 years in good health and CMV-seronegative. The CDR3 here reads CASSSPGGPVQETQYF. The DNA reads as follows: TGTGCCAGCAGTTCCCCGGGGGGGCCGGTCCAAGAGACCCAGTACTTC.